These 5 T cell receptor beta chains came from one sample sequenced in a study of blood T cells in healthy people across ages. A second roughly 6 to 12 cycle PCR used barcoded and J-beta primers. TCRdb recomputed calls from the 5' RACE reads with MiXCR, one row per CDR3 protein. The profile shows about 800,000 distinct CDR3 sequences, more than 20% of them singletons. These data were likewise used in another study, on T cells of mothers and their children.

The source material was blood. These receptors were obtained from a boy aged 5-17 years in good health.

This clonotype was detected a few times. V usage is TRBV29-1 and J usage is TRBJ2-7; possible D gene TRBD2, 5 bases. V lost 4 bases, J lost 0 bases, and 10 bases lay in between. The CDR3 runs 13 residues. The V gene's germline CDR1 is SQVTM and CDR2 ANQGSEA. The CDR3 bases are TGCAGCGTTGGGTACGGGATCTCCTACGAGCAGTACTTC. Amino acids: CSVGYGISYEQYF.

The table lists this clonotype with a few counts. V and J are TRBV28 and TRBJ1-2; D gene ambiguous. CDR1 and CDR2 (germline): MDHEN, SYDVKM. The CDR3 spans 12 residues. V lost 2 bases to trimming and J lost 5 bases, with 6 bases between them. CDR3 coding DNA: TGTGCCAGCAGTTTACAACGTTATGGCTACACCTTC. Its protein product is CASSLQRYGYTF.

This clonotype has more than one count but fewer than ten. This CDR3 is missing its conserved last phenylalanine or tryptophan, likely due to a read error. The genes are TRBV15 and TRBJ2-7; 10 nucleotides agree with TRBD2. CDR3 length: 15 residues. Germline V CDR1 and CDR2: LNHNV, YYDKDF (reference sequence). V lost 5 bases to trimming and J lost 3 bases; unmatched junction nucleotides: 7. The CDR3 sequence: CATSRAAGGYYEQYS. The CDR3 bases are TGTGCCACCAGCCGCGCAGCGGGGGGGTACTACGAGCAGTACTCC.

The chain combines TRBV4-3 with TRBJ2-1, with 8 bases lining up with TRBD2. The CDR3 runs 15 residues. Germline CDR1 and CDR2: LGHNA and YSLEER. The V and J ends lost 4 bases and 4 bases, in that order; junction bases with no gene match: 6. Written as DNA, the CDR3 is TGCGCCAGCAGCCTCTACGCGGGAGGTTACAATGAGCAGTTCTTC. This encodes CASSLYAGGYNEQFF.

This clonotype was picked up a small number of times. The rearrangement links TRBV28 to TRBJ2-2; a weak D match, TRBD2 (5 bases). V was clipped by 11 bases and J by 0 bases, with 25 bases between them. The CDR3 has 18 residues. Germline CDR1 MDHEN, CDR2 SYDVKM. The chain's CDR3 is CAVSFVEGGAANTGELFF. The CDR3 DNA reads TGTGCCGTGAGTTTCGTAGAGGGCGGAGCAGCGAACACCGGGGAGCTGTTTTTT. Variable domain in full (rest from reference TRBV28 and TRBJ2-2): DVKVTQSSRYLVKRTGEKVFLECVQDMDHENMFWYRQDPGLGLRLIYFSYDVKMKEKGDIPEGYSVSREKKERFSLILESASTNQTSMYLCAVSFVEGGAANTGELFFGEGSRLTVL.